A single sample gave rise to the 25 T cell receptor beta chains below, sequenced in a study of blood T cell repertoires in COVID-19. Repertoires were generated with immunoSEQ multiplex PCR, while TCRdb's copy carries only in-frame clones and drops some. The sample holds 74,000 or so clones, about 91% seen once. The sequenced sample consisted of peripheral blood. The receptors here all came from a man aged 45-65 years with active COVID-19.

This chain joins TRBV12-3 or TRBV12-4 and TRBJ2-7; TRBD1 might be the D (6 bases). Trimming removed 3 bases at V and 2 bases at J, with 8 bases between. The CDR3 sequence is 13 residues long. The CDR3 DNA sequence: TGTGCCAGCAGTTTTGGGACACCCTACGAGCAGTACTTC. This gives the protein CASSFGTPYEQYF.

This chain joins TRBV2 and TRBJ2-2; TRBD2 might be the D (5 bases). CDR3 length equals 15 residues. V gave up 6 bases and J gave up 6 bases, with 17 bases separating them. Germline V gene data show CDR1 as SNHLY and CDR2 as FYNNEI. CDR3 in DNA: TGTGCCAGCAGCTTCGGACTCCAGCCGGCCGGGGAGCTGTTTTTT. Translation gives CASSFGLQPAGELFF.

The CDR3 coding sequence is TGTGCCAGCAGCCAGGACAGGGCCATCTATGGCTACACCTTC. Protein: CASSQDRAIYGYTF. J is TRBJ1-2 and V is TRBV6-5; 8 bases align to TRBD1. The CDR3 has 14 residues. V trimming: 6 bases; J trimming: 4 bases; junction bases outside the gene matches: 7. Germline lookup yields CDR1 MNHEY and CDR2 SVGAGI.

The chain has TRBV3-1 (or the pseudogene TRBV3-2) and TRBJ2-6; TRBD1 matches 9 bases. CDR3 length: 15 residues. J gave up 3 bases and V 5 bases, and 2 bases lay outside the gene matches. Germline V CDR1 and CDR2: LGHDT, YNNKEL (reference sequence). The CDR3 nucleotides are TGTGCCAGCAGCGACAGGGGGTTTGGGGCCAACGTCCTGACTTTC. Its translation is CASSDRGFGANVLTF.

The chain uses TRBV9 and TRBJ2-3; 9 nucleotides align to TRBD2. CDR1 and CDR2 from the germline V gene are SGDLS and YYNGEE. V shed 4 bases, J shed 3 bases, and the junction held 6 bases outside the gene matches. The CDR3 covers 15 residues. The CDR3 DNA reads as TGTGCCAGCAGCTTCCGAGCGGGGGGAACAGATACGCAGTATTTT. Translation: CASSFRAGGTDTQYF.

This chain's CDR3 is CASSQVQGDNLYEQYF. As DNA, the CDR3 is TGTGCCAGCAGCCAAGTCCAGGGGGATAACCTCTACGAGCAGTACTTC. The chain employs TRBV3-1 (or the pseudogene TRBV3-2) and TRBJ2-7; 7 bases align to TRBD1. This CDR3 is built from 16 residues. Germline V gene lookup returns CDR1 LGHDT and CDR2 YNNKEL (reference sequence). V trimming: 1 base; J trimming: 3 bases; junction bases outside the gene matches: 9.

CDR3 residues: CASSLAPGGLGETQYF. The CDR3 nucleotides are TGTGCCAGCAGCTTAGCACCGGGAGGCTTGGGAGAGACCCAGTACTTC. The chain uses TRBV7-2 and TRBJ2-5, with 7 bases identical to TRBD2. The CDR3 is 16 residues long. The germline V gene encodes CDR1 SGHTA and CDR2 FQGNSA. V shed 0 bases and J 4 bases; nucleotides not matched to a gene: 8.

The rearrangement uses TRBV25-1 and TRBJ2-7; D is perhaps TRBD2 (5 bases). Germline V gene data show CDR1 as MGHDK and CDR2 as SYGVNS. The CDR3 contains 14 residues. V was pared by 3 bases and J by 0 bases, with 9 bases between. The CDR3 sequence is CASSDLGGSYEQYF. CDR3 nucleotides: TGTGCCAGCAGTGACCTCGGAGGCTCCTACGAGCAGTACTTC.

In DNA form, the CDR3 reads TGTGCCAGCAGCTTAGGAGAAAATGAGCAGTTCTTC. Translation gives CASSLGENEQFF. This chain uses TRBV11-3 with TRBJ2-1; no definite D call. Germline V gene lookup returns CDR1 SGHNT and CDR2 YENEEA. V lost 1 base, J lost 7 bases, and 5 bases lay in between. There are 12 residues in the CDR3.

This chain connects TRBV19 to TRBJ1-2; 10 bases fit TRBD1. Germline V gene data show CDR1 as LNHDA and CDR2 as SQIVND (reference sequence). The CDR3 spans 17 residues. V was clipped by 1 base and J by 4 bases; unmatched bases: 9. This chain's CDR3 is CASSIGVTDRGVYGYTF. In DNA, the CDR3 is TGTGCCAGTAGTATAGGCGTTACGGACAGGGGGGTCTATGGCTACACCTTC.

V usage is TRBV30 and J usage is TRBJ2-7; no reliable D call. V lost 0 bases and J lost 0, with 9 bases in between. The germline CDR1 and CDR2 sequences are GTSNPN and SVGIG (reference sequence). The CDR3 sequence is 14 residues long. The CDR3: CAWSVYFPSYEQYF. The CDR3 DNA follows: TGTGCCTGGAGTGTTTACTTCCCCTCCTACGAGCAGTACTTC.

The chain joins TRBV30 to TRBJ2-5; 7 nucleotides line up with TRBD1. Trimming at V came to 0 bases and at J to 7 bases, leaving 11 bases not matched to a gene. Looked up from germline, CDR1 is GTSNPN and CDR2 is SVGIG (reference sequence). The CDR3 totals 15 residues. For the CDR3, the DNA is TGTGCCTGGAGTGTAAGGGGACAGCTCCGCGGGACCCAGTACTTC. Translated, it gives CAWSVRGQLRGTQYF.

The rearrangement links TRBV7-6 to TRBJ2-2; 7 bases are shared with TRBD1. Germline V gives CDR1 SGHVS, CDR2 FNYEAQ. CDR3 length: 15 amino acids. J gave up 8 bases and V 6 bases, and 12 bases lay outside the gene matches. The CDR3 spells CASSQRDSRIGELFF. In DNA form, the CDR3 reads TGTGCCAGCAGTCAAAGGGACAGTCGTATTGGGGAGCTGTTTTTT.

This rearrangement joins TRBV7-2 to TRBJ1-2; D is unresolved. V gave up 5 bases and J gave up 4 bases, with 17 bases separating them. Germline CDR1 and CDR2: SGHTA and FQGNSA. This CDR3 comprises 15 residues. DNA of the CDR3: TGTGCCAGCAGCCCGCGGGCAGGACCAGGCTATGGCTACACCTTC. It encodes CASSPRAGPGYGYTF.

V and J are TRBV6-5 and TRBJ1-1; D uncertain. Germline values: CDR1 MNHEY, CDR2 SVGAGI. The CDR3 spans 15 residues. V dropped 0 bases and J dropped 1 base, with 9 bases sitting between them. This chain's CDR3 is CASSYSSQANTEAFF. In DNA, the CDR3 is TGTGCCAGCAGTTACTCGAGCCAGGCGAACACTGAAGCTTTCTTT.

The chain uses TRBV2 and TRBJ1-1; 10 bases line up with TRBD1. CDR1 and CDR2 (germline): SNHLY, FYNNEI. Trimming removed 7 bases from V and 5 bases from J; junction bases left unmatched: 7. The CDR3 sequence is 14 residues long. CDR3 DNA: TGTGCCAGCACCAGACAGGGGGCGACGACTGAAGCTTTCTTT. Its translation is CASTRQGATTEAFF.

The chain is built from TRBV7-2 and TRBJ2-4; D not resolved. The ends were cut back, 1 base at V and 6 bases at J, with 7 bases in the middle. Germline values: CDR1 SGHTA, CDR2 FQGNSA. The CDR3 has 13 residues. CDR3 protein: CASSLVTRNIQYF. In DNA, the CDR3 is TGTGCCAGCAGCTTAGTTACGAGAAACATTCAGTACTTC.

The chain uses TRBV7-8 and TRBJ2-2, with 7 bases matching TRBD1. The CDR3 extends over 15 amino acids. Trimming cost V 5 bases and J 1 base; bases outside gene matches: 4. The germline CDR1 and CDR2 sequences are SGHVS and FQNEAQ. CDR3 sequence: CASSQTGMNTGELFF. Written as DNA, the CDR3 is TGTGCCAGCAGCCAGACAGGGATGAACACCGGGGAGCTGTTTTTT.

The chain carries TRBV28 and TRBJ2-3, with TRBD1 as a possible D gene (6 bases). Germline loops: CDR1 MDHEN, CDR2 SYDVKM. Trimming took off 5 bases at V and 0 bases at J, with 9 bases between the two ends. The CDR3 runs to 14 residues. Here the CDR3 DNA reads TGTGCCAGCAGTCCACAGGGAAGCACAGATACGCAGTATTTT. It translates to CASSPQGSTDTQYF. Drawing the rest from reference TRBV28 and TRBJ2-3, the complete variable domain is DVKVTQSSRYLVKRTGEKVFLECVQDMDHENMFWYRQDPGLGLRLIYFSYDVKMKEKGDIPEGYSVSREKKERFSLILESASTNQTSMYLCASSPQGSTDTQYFGPGTRLTVL.

J is TRBJ1-2 and V is TRBV5-1; D might be TRBD1 (5 bases). CDR1 is SGHRS, CDR2 YFSETQ, per germline. This CDR3 is 13 amino acids long. With 4 bases removed from V and 4 bases from J, the gap between germline ends came to 11 bases. In nucleotides, the CDR3 is TGCGCCAGCAGCCCCGGACACAGCTATGGCTACACCTTC. Its translation is CASSPGHSYGYTF. The complete variable domain, with remaining parts taken from reference TRBV5-1 and TRBJ1-2, reads KAGVTQTPRYLIKTRGQQVTLSCSPISGHRSVSWYQQTPGQGLQFLFEYFSETQRNKGNFPGRFSGRQFSNSRSEMNVSTLELGDSALYLCASSPGHSYGYTFGSGTRLTVV.

J is TRBJ1-6 and V is TRBV6-6, with TRBD1 as a possible D gene (5 bases). The germline CDR1 and CDR2 sequences are MNHNY and SVGAGI (reference sequence). The CDR3 runs 15 residues. Trimming took off 0 bases at V and 15 bases at J, with 18 bases between the two ends. The CDR3 coding sequence is TGTGCCAGCAGTTACTCGGGCCCGGGTGGGGGGTTCCTCCACTTT. Translation: CASSYSGPGGGFLHF.

The chain employs TRBV5-1 and TRBJ1-1; unclear D gene. V was clipped by 3 bases and J by 0 bases, with 12 bases between them. CDR1 is SGHRS, CDR2 YFSETQ, per germline. This CDR3 has 15 amino acids. The CDR3 loop is CASSSTPGLNTEAFF. The CDR3 coding sequence is TGCGCCAGCAGCTCCACTCCGGGGTTGAACACTGAAGCTTTCTTT.

V usage is TRBV10-2 and J usage is TRBJ1-1; no definite D call. CDR1 WSHSY and CDR2 SAAADI come from the germline V gene. The length of the CDR3 is 15 residues. V was trimmed by 3 bases and J by 4 bases, leaving 15 bases between them. CDR3 in DNA: TGCGCCAGCAGTGAATGGAGGGTTGGAAGCACTGAAGCTTTCTTT. Translation gives CASSEWRVGSTEAFF.

V usage is TRBV3-1 (or the pseudogene TRBV3-2) and J usage is TRBJ1-6; 8 bases fit TRBD1. V dropped 1 base and J dropped 5; count of bases not matched to a gene: 4. Germline lookup yields CDR1 LGHDT and CDR2 YNNKEL (reference sequence). This CDR3 has 16 amino acids. The CDR3 sequence: CASSQAQGANNSPLHF. The CDR3 nucleotides are TGTGCCAGCAGCCAAGCGCAGGGGGCGAATAATTCACCCCTCCACTTT.

The rearrangement uses TRBV19 and TRBJ1-1, with D maybe TRBD1 (6 bases). CDR3 size: 15 residues. V was clipped by 7 bases and J by 1 base, with 16 bases between them. The germline V gene has CDR1 LNHDA and CDR2 SQIVND (reference sequence). In DNA form, the CDR3 reads TGTGCCAGTACAGTAACGGGGGGGGCGAACACTGAAGCTTTCTTT. Translated: CASTVTGGANTEAFF.